One sample yielded the 27 T cell receptor beta chains listed below, sequenced in a study of blood T cell repertoires in COVID-19. Clones were sequenced by immunoSEQ multiplex PCR, and TCRdb holds only the in-frame ones, with some missing. The sample holds hundreds of thousands of clones, nearly 90% seen once. The specimen was peripheral blood. The source is a young woman who had recovered from COVID-19.

The gene calls are TRBV21-1 and TRBJ1-5; the table's D call, TRBD1, has no DNA check behind it. TRBV21-1 is an annotated pseudogene. The CDR3 has 20 amino acids. CDR3 DNA: TGTGCCAGCAGCAAAGGGTCTTGTTTTTTGGACAGGGGGCTGGGTCAGCCCCAGCATTTT. The encoded protein is CASSKGSCFLDRGLGQPQHF.

The chain has TRBV27 and TRBJ2-7; D gene ambiguous. Germline CDR1 and CDR2: MNHEY and SMNVEV (reference sequence). V was cut by 5 bases and J by 6 bases, with 11 bases left in between. The CDR3 runs 12 residues. CDR3 loop: CASSPLSGEQYF. The CDR3 region has the DNA TGTGCCAGCAGTCCCCTTTCGGGCGAGCAGTACTTC.

The count of this clone is one. The chain carries TRBV7-8 and TRBJ1-3; tentatively, D is TRBD1 (6 bases). Germline V CDR1 and CDR2: SGHVS, FQNEAQ. V lost 0 bases, J lost 0 bases, and 6 bases lay in between. This CDR3 is 15 amino acids long. Here the CDR3 DNA reads TGTGCCAGCAGCTTAGCGGACAGCTCTGGAAACACCATATATTTT. It encodes CASSLADSSGNTIYF.

The J gene is TRBJ2-7, the V gene TRBV7-8; 8 bases are a match to TRBD2. Losses at the gene ends were 5 bases for V and 1 base for J; bases not matched to a gene: 10. The CDR3 totals 16 residues. Germline CDR1 reads SGHVS; CDR2 reads FQNEAQ. The CDR3 bases are TGTGCCAGCAGCAACCAGCCGGGACTAGTGTCCTACGAGCAGTACTTC. Amino acids: CASSNQPGLVSYEQYF. Drawing the rest from reference TRBV7-8 and TRBJ2-7, the complete variable domain is GAGVSQSPRYKVAKRGQDVALRCDPISGHVSLFWYQQALGQGPEFLTYFQNEAQLDKSGLPSDRFFAERPEGSVSTLKIQRTQQEDSAVYLCASSNQPGLVSYEQYFGPGTRLTVT.

This chain uses TRBV11-1 with TRBJ1-1, with D tentatively TRBD1 (5 bases). Deletions cut 5 bases from V and 11 bases from J, with 15 bases between. This CDR3 comprises 12 residues. Germline CDR1 is SGHAT and CDR2 is FQDESV (reference sequence). Here the CDR3 DNA reads TGTGCCAGCAGCCCCGTAGGGGTGGCGGCTTTCTTT. It yields the protein CASSPVGVAAFF.

J is TRBJ2-7 and V is TRBV13; 9 positions agree with TRBD2. This CDR3 has 18 amino acids. The V gene's germline CDR1 is PRHDT and CDR2 FYEKMQ (reference sequence). V lost 4 bases, J lost 2 bases, and 15 bases stayed unmatched. The CDR3 region has the DNA TGTGCCAGCAGCTCAGCGGGGAGTATAGCGGGAGCCACCTACGAGCAGTACTTC. Its translation: CASSSAGSIAGATYEQYF.

The chain uses TRBV11-2 and TRBJ1-1; a possible D gene is TRBD1 (6 bases). The CDR3 has 19 residues. The germline V gene encodes CDR1 SGHAT and CDR2 FQNNGV. Trimming cost V 2 bases and J 2 bases, with 24 bases left between them. CDR3 in DNA: TGTGCCAGCAGCTTAAAAACCCACCGCGGGGGCAGGGCCAACACTGAAGCTTTCTTT. This translates into CASSLKTHRGGRANTEAFF. The whole variable domain, remainder taken from reference TRBV11-2 and TRBJ1-1, is EAGVAQSPRYKIIEKRQSVAFWCNPISGHATLYWYQQILGQGPKLLIQFQNNGVVDDSQLPKDRFSAERLKGVDSTLKIQPAKLEDSAVYLCASSLKTHRGGRANTEAFFGQGTRLTVV.

There are a few counts of this clone. J is TRBJ2-2 and V is TRBV10-1, with a possible D match to TRBD2 (5 bases). CDR3 length equals 16 residues. Germline V gene data show CDR1 as WNHNN and CDR2 as SYGVQD (reference sequence). V shed 0 bases and J shed 4 bases, with 12 bases lying between them. CDR3 amino acids: CASSESGDYRTGELFF. The CDR3 DNA follows: TGCGCCAGCAGTGAGTCGGGTGACTACCGCACCGGGGAGCTGTTTTTT.

The rearrangement links TRBV7-3 to TRBJ2-1; D is perhaps TRBD2 (6 bases). V lost 5 bases and J 6 bases, leaving 11 bases between the germline ends. The CDR3 runs to 13 residues. CDR1 and CDR2 from the germline V gene are SGHTA and FQGTGA. In nucleotides, the CDR3 is TGTGCCAGCAGCCTCGGGACTGCCAATGAGCAGTTCTTC. Translated, it gives CASSLGTANEQFF.

V is TRBV6-5 and J is TRBJ1-1; TRBD1 matches 7 bases. The length of the CDR3 is 15 residues. Losses at the gene ends were 2 bases for V and 3 bases for J; bases not matched to a gene: 6. Per the germline V gene, CDR1 is MNHEY and CDR2 is SVGAGI. The CDR3 DNA is TGTGCCAGCAGTTACCCAGGACAGGAACACACTGAAGCTTTCTTT. Protein: CASSYPGQEHTEAFF.

The rearrangement links TRBV7-6 to TRBJ1-3, with 8 bases aligning to TRBD1. Germline V gives CDR1 SGHVS, CDR2 FNYEAQ. The trim removed 5 bases at V and 2 bases at J, leaving 8 bases unmatched. The CDR3 is 16 residues long. The CDR3 DNA reads as TGTGCCAGCAGCCAGGGACAGGCTTTTGCTGGAAACACCATATATTTT. It codes for CASSQGQAFAGNTIYF.

The genes are TRBV25-1 and TRBJ2-6; 12 positions agree with TRBD1. There are 18 residues in the CDR3. Germline assignment: CDR1 MGHDK and CDR2 SYGVNS. With V trimmed by 3 bases and J by 4 bases, 7 bases remained unmatched. This CDR3 is CASSDVGQGAPGANVLTF. As DNA, the CDR3 is TGTGCCAGCAGTGACGTGGGACAGGGGGCGCCGGGGGCCAACGTCCTGACTTTC.

The rearrangement uses TRBV10-3 and TRBJ1-1, with D possibly TRBD1 on 5 matching bases. Germline V gene sequence: CDR1 ENHRY, CDR2 SYGVKD. Trimming cost V 2 bases and J 4 bases, with 17 bases left between them. The CDR3 runs to 16 residues. The CDR3 sequence: CAISELQVAGPTEAFF. DNA for the CDR3: TGTGCCATCAGTGAGCTACAGGTGGCAGGACCCACTGAAGCTTTCTTT.

The chain uses TRBV5-1 and TRBJ1-1, with 7 bases fitting TRBD1. The CDR3 length is 13 residues. Germline V gives CDR1 SGHRS, CDR2 YFSETQ. The V gene end was trimmed by 4 bases and the J gene end by 1 base; junction bases not matched to a gene: 1. CDR3 loop: CASSNRGNTEAFF. CDR3 bases: TGCGCCAGCAGCAACAGGGGGAACACTGAAGCTTTCTTT.

This clone was counted only a few times. This rearrangement joins TRBV29-1 to TRBJ1-3, with a weak D call TRBD1 (6 bases). Trimming pared 6 bases from V and 2 bases from J, leaving 14 bases between. The CDR3 consists of 14 residues. Germline CDR1 is SQVTM and CDR2 is ANQGSEA. The CDR3 DNA sequence: TGCAGCGTCTACAACTCAGGGGCTGGAAACACCATATATTTT. It translates to CSVYNSGAGNTIYF.

CDR3 sequence reads: CASSIGGTQYF. The CDR3 DNA is TGTGCCAGCAGTATAGGTGGCACGCAGTATTTT. This chain uses TRBV12-3 or TRBV12-4 with TRBJ2-3; no clear D gene. With 5 bases removed from V and 9 bases from J, the gap between germline ends came to 9 bases. This CDR3 spans 11 amino acids.

This clone was detected once. This chain joins TRBV18 and TRBJ2-6, with a possible D match to TRBD2 (5 bases). Between the trimmed V and J ends, which lost 1 base and 0 bases, there was a span of 7 bases. The CDR3 spans 16 residues. Germline CDR1 reads KGHSH; CDR2 reads LQKENI. The CDR3 loop reads CASSPQRASGANVLTF. DNA of the CDR3: TGTGCCAGCTCACCACAGAGGGCCTCTGGGGCCAACGTCCTGACTTTC.

Remarks on this clone: This CDR3 is also generated by other DNA sequences in the sample. CDR3 nucleotides: TGTGCCAGTAGTATGACAGTCACCTACGAGCAGTACTTC. This sequence encodes CASSMTVTYEQYF. This chain links TRBV19 with TRBJ2-7; the D gene is possibly TRBD1 (5 bases). Germline CDR1 LNHDA, CDR2 SQIVND (reference sequence). There are 13 residues in the CDR3. Deletions cut 3 bases from V and 2 bases from J, with 8 bases between.

The chain combines TRBV10-1 with TRBJ1-1, with a possible D match to TRBD1 (6 bases). Germline loops: CDR1 WNHNN, CDR2 SYGVQD (reference sequence). The CDR3 totals 12 residues. With 2 bases removed from V and 10 bases from J, the gap between germline ends came to 11 bases. The CDR3 here is CASSEPGQIAFF. The CDR3 region has the DNA TGCGCCAGCAGTGAGCCGGGACAAATAGCTTTCTTT.

This clone was counted a single time. The V gene is TRBV25-1, the J gene TRBJ2-1; D remains ambiguous. The length of the CDR3 is 15 residues. Germline CDR1 reads MGHDK; CDR2 reads SYGVNS. The germline V and J ends were trimmed by 1 base and 3 bases, with 10 bases remaining between them. The CDR3 nucleotides are TGTGCCAGCAGTGAATTTTATCAGGACTACAATGAGCAGTTCTTC. It codes for CASSEFYQDYNEQFF.

This rearrangement joins TRBV11-2 to TRBJ1-1, with D possibly being TRBD1 (6 bases). Germline V gives CDR1 SGHAT, CDR2 FQNNGV. V lost 3 bases, J lost 1 base, and 18 bases lay in between. This CDR3 region has 17 residues. DNA of the CDR3: TGTGCCAGCAGCTTCCCTCCCCTGACAGGAGCGAACACTGAAGCTTTCTTT. Translated, it gives CASSFPPLTGANTEAFF.

The gene calls are TRBV7-2 and TRBJ2-7; tentative D call: TRBD2 (7 bases). The CDR3 has 15 amino acids. Germline CDR1 reads SGHTA; CDR2 reads FQGNSA. The V end was cut by 5 bases, the J end by 3 bases, with 17 bases between. The CDR3 nucleotides read TGTGCCAGCAGCCGGGACATAGCGGGTATCTACGAGCAGTACTTC. Protein: CASSRDIAGIYEQYF.

This chain connects TRBV19 to TRBJ1-2, with 7 bases aligning to TRBD1. Germline trimming cut 6 bases from V and 2 bases from J; bases unmatched to any gene: 12. Germline V gene sequence: CDR1 LNHDA, CDR2 SQIVND (reference sequence). The CDR3 loop spans 16 amino acids. This CDR3 is CASSARPQGGNYGYTF. The CDR3 nucleotides read TGTGCCAGTAGCGCTCGGCCGCAGGGGGGAAACTATGGCTACACCTTC.

The J gene is TRBJ2-5, the V gene TRBV13; 9 positions agree with TRBD1. The junction had 8 bases not matched to a gene; V was cut back by 4 bases and J by 5 bases. The CDR3 has 15 amino acids. Germline V CDR1 and CDR2: PRHDT, FYEKMQ (reference sequence). The CDR3 loop reads CASSSGQGVEETQYF. The CDR3 bases are TGTGCCAGCAGCTCGGGACAGGGAGTGGAGGAGACCCAGTACTTC.

The chain joins TRBV6-6 to TRBJ2-7; TRBD2 might be the D (5 bases). In germline, CDR1 is MNHNY, CDR2 SVGAGI (reference sequence). The CDR3 is 14 residues long. V gave up 0 bases and J gave up 0 bases, with 6 bases separating them. The DNA for the CDR3 is TGTGCCAGCAGTTACTCGGACTCCTCCTACGAGCAGTACTTC. Its protein product is CASSYSDSSYEQYF.

This chain connects TRBV4-3 to TRBJ1-5; no definite D call. The germline V and J ends were trimmed by 2 bases and 1 base, with 6 bases remaining between them. The CDR3 spans 14 residues. Germline CDR1 LGHNA, CDR2 YSLEER. The CDR3 DNA reads TGCGCCAGCAGCCAATACACCAGCAATCAGCCCCAGCATTTT. It specifies CASSQYTSNQPQHF.

The rearrangement joins TRBV6-5 to TRBJ2-5, with a tentative D call TRBD2 (6 bases). V lost 4 bases and J 6 bases, leaving 15 bases between the germline ends. Per germline, CDR1 MNHEY and CDR2 SVGAGI. The CDR3 consists of 14 residues. CDR3 coding DNA: TGTGCCAGCAGTTCTCCGGGACTCGGGAAGACCCAGTACTTC. Translating gives CASSSPGLGKTQYF.